This T cell receptor beta chain derives from a study of shared clonotypes between healthy human individuals. General observations from the study: Incompleteness in sorted-subset sequencing, despite large depth, was shown by rarefaction.

The V gene lost 4 bases and the J gene lost 10 bases, with 17 bases spanning the gap. This CDR3 contains 13 residues. Per germline, CDR1 GTSNPN and CDR2 SVGIG (reference sequence). With respect to this clone: Its cognate antigen is unknown.

The donors, healthy adults who were HIV-negative, had experienced no recent acute infections or vaccinations. Division of CD4+ cells produced a CD45RA+ naive subset and a CD45RA-negative memory subset. Original processing notes: In the immunoSEQ data, sequences were junction-only and lacked quality scores, so filtering differed. The protocol was immunoSEQ multiplex PCR, while the TCRdb copy is restricted to in-frame clones and leaves out a portion. V and J calls and clone size are as listed in that table; D and trimming were resolved from the DNA. This table holds over 2 million clones, approximately 95% found once.

The chain couples TRBV30 to TRBJ2-1, with a tentative D call TRBD2 (6 bases). Specimen: naive CD4+ T cells sorted from blood. Subset of the sample: CD45RA+ positively selected. This clonotype originated in a man between 18 and 29 years old in good health. For the CDR3, the DNA is TGTGCCTGGACGGGGGAAATTTCTGGGGAGCAGTTCTTC. Its protein product is CAWTGEISGEQFF. Full variable domain (outside the CDR3, taken from reference TRBV30 and TRBJ2-1): SQTIHQWPATLVQPVGSPLSLECTVEGTSNPNLYWYRQAAGRGLQLLFYSVGIGQISSEVPQNLSASRPQDRQFILSSKKLLLSDSGFYLCAWTGEISGEQFFGPGTRLTVL.